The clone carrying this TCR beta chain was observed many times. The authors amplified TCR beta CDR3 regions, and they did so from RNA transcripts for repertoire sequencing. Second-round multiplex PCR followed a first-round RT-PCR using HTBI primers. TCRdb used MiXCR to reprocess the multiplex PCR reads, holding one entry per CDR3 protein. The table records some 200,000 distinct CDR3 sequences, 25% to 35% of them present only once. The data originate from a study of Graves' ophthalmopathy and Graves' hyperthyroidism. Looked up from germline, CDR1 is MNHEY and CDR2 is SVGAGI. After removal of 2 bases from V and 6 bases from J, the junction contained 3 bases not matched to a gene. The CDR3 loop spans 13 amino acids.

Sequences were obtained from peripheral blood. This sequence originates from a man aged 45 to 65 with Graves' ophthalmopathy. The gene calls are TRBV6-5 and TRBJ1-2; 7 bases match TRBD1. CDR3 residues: CASSYPGGDGYTF. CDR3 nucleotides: TGTGCCAGCAGTTACCCAGGGGGGGATGGCTACACCTTC.